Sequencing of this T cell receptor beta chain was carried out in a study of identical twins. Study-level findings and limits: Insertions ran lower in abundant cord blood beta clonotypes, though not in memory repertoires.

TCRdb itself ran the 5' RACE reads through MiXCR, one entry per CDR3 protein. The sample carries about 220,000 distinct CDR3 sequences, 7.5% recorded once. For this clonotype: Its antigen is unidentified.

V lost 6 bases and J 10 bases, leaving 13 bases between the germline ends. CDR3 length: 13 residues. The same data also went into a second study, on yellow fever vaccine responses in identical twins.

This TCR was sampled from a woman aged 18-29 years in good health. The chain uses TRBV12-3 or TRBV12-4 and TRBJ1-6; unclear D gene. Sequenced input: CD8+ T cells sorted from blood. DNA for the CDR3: TGTGCCAGCAGCACAGATGCAGGATCACCCCTCCACTTT. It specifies CASSTDAGSPLHF.